A single sample gave rise to the 20 T cell receptor beta chains below, sequenced in a study of vaccination effects on CD4 cells after COVID-19. The culture ran for roughly ten days before CD4+ T cells were isolated. What these receptors recognize is not known. The data were produced by immunoSEQ multiplex PCR, yet TCRdb's version contains in-frame clones alone and is incomplete. This sample has 40,000 or so clones, with 65% to 80% found just once. Material: CD4+ T cells from PBMCs cultured without peptide, obtained before COVID-19 vaccination. The receptors here all came from a human donor who received a COVID-19 vaccine.

The rearrangement joins TRBV21-1 to TRBJ2-3; TRBD2, the table's D call, was not compared with the DNA. TRBV21-1 is shown as a pseudogene. This CDR3 has 18 residues. The CDR3 DNA follows: TGTGCCAGCAGCCAATCCCCTGCGGGAGGGCCGGCCACAGATACGCAGTATTTT. Its translation is CASSQSPAGGPATDTQYF.

The V call is TRBV29-1, the J call TRBJ2-1; D is uncertain. This CDR3 contains 12 residues. In germline, CDR1 is SQVTM, CDR2 ANQGSEA. V lost 4 bases and J 4 bases, leaving 8 bases between the germline ends. As DNA, the CDR3 is TGCAGCGTTGTCGGCGTGTACAATGAGCAGTTCTTC. Amino acid sequence: CSVVGVYNEQFF.

This rearrangement joins TRBV4-3 to TRBJ1-2; no clear D. CDR3 length: 15 amino acids. CDR1 is LGHNA, CDR2 YSLEER, per germline. The V end was cut by 0 bases, the J end by 4 bases, with 12 bases between. This CDR3 is CASSQEGSQRYGYTF. The DNA for the CDR3 is TGCGCCAGCAGCCAAGAGGGATCTCAGCGCTATGGCTACACCTTC.

This chain connects TRBV6-2 or TRBV6-3 to TRBJ1-5; tentative D call: TRBD1 (6 bases). The CDR3 totals 20 residues. CDR1 is MNHEY, CDR2 SVGEGT, per germline. V was shortened by 0 bases and J by 7 bases, with 28 bases between the two germline ends. This CDR3 is CASSYSSLGATSWGNQPQHF. The DNA for the CDR3 is TGTGCCAGCAGTTACTCGAGTTTGGGGGCTACATCTTGGGGGAACCAGCCCCAGCATTTT.

The V and J genes are TRBV27 and TRBJ2-1, with 10 bases that match TRBD1. Germline trimming cut 5 bases from V and 6 bases from J; bases unmatched to any gene: 10. The CDR3 covers 16 residues. Germline values: CDR1 MNHEY, CDR2 SMNVEV (reference sequence). The chain's CDR3 is CASSTFEGQGRNEQFF. CDR3 in DNA: TGTGCCAGCAGTACGTTTGAGGGACAGGGGCGCAATGAGCAGTTCTTC.

CDR3 sequence (DNA): TGTGCCAGTAGTAAGGTGGTCGGGCAGGGTGAGGAAAAACTGTTTTTT. It translates to CASSKVVGQGEEKLFF. The rearrangement uses TRBV19 and TRBJ1-4; possibly TRBD1 for D (5 bases). CDR1 is LNHDA, CDR2 SQIVND, per germline (reference sequence). Trimming cost V 4 bases and J 8 bases, with 20 bases left between them. This CDR3 contains 16 residues.

CDR3 bases: TGTGCCAGCAGCACCCAACAGGGGGCGGGGGGAAACACCATATATTTT. It encodes CASSTQQGAGGNTIYF. This chain connects TRBV7-2 to TRBJ1-3, with TRBD1 identical over 9 bases. The junction had 9 bases not matched to a gene; V was cut back by 5 bases and J by 4 bases. The CDR3 has 16 residues. In germline, CDR1 is SGHTA, CDR2 FQGNSA.

The chain couples TRBV11-2 to TRBJ1-2; D possibly corresponds to TRBD1 (6 bases). The CDR3 totals 15 residues. The germline V and J ends were trimmed by 5 bases and 4 bases, with 17 bases remaining between them. Per germline, CDR1 SGHAT and CDR2 FQNNGV. Here the CDR3 reads CASSPHEDRIYGYTF. DNA of the CDR3: TGTGCCAGCAGCCCCCATGAAGACAGGATCTATGGCTACACCTTC.

This clone has a handful of counts. J is TRBJ1-4 and V is TRBV12-5; D ambiguous. The CDR3 loop spans 13 amino acids. Germline V gene lookup returns CDR1 LGHNT and CDR2 FRNRAP. The V end was cut by 10 bases, the J end by 3 bases, with 12 bases between. The CDR3 region is CANESLANEKLFF. CDR3 sequence (DNA): TGTGCTAACGAGAGTTTGGCTAATGAAAAACTGTTTTTT.

This clone has just a few counts. The rearrangement uses TRBV10-3 and TRBJ1-1, with 8 bases identical to TRBD1. Germline-derived CDR1 and CDR2 are ENHRY and SYGVKD. With V trimmed by 6 bases and J by 1 base, 4 bases remained unmatched. This CDR3 has 14 residues. CDR3 in amino acids: CAIRDRDQNTEAFF. The CDR3 DNA reads TGTGCCATCAGGGACAGGGACCAGAACACTGAAGCTTTCTTT.

The sample holds a few counts of this clone. V is TRBV2 and J is TRBJ2-5; D gene uncertain. Germline assignment: CDR1 SNHLY and CDR2 FYNNEI. Trimming stripped 5 bases from V and 7 bases from J, with 11 bases between. The CDR3 is made up of 12 amino acids. In nucleotides, the CDR3 is TGTGCCAGCAGTCTAGATTATGGGACCCAGTACTTC. Translation gives CASSLDYGTQYF.

The chain couples TRBV5-1 to TRBJ1-5, with D possibly being TRBD1 (6 bases). CDR3 length: 20 residues. Per germline, CDR1 SGHRS and CDR2 YFSETQ. The V gene lost 1 base and the J gene lost 1 base, with 24 bases spanning the gap. CDR3 nucleotides: TGCGCCAGCAGCTTGACTTCCGGAACAGGGACAACACTAAGCAATCAGCCCCAGCATTTT. This gives the protein CASSLTSGTGTTLSNQPQHF.

The CDR3 DNA sequence: TGTGCCAGCAGGGGGGGAGGCGGGCCTGGAAACACCATATATTTT. Translation: CASRGGGGPGNTIYF. The V gene is TRBV7-9, the J gene TRBJ1-3; a possible D gene is TRBD1 (5 bases). Per the germline V gene, CDR1 is SEHNR and CDR2 is FQNEAQ (reference sequence). V lost 6 bases and J 2 bases, leaving 14 bases between the germline ends. The CDR3 contains 15 residues. The full variable domain, its missing parts supplied by reference TRBV7-9 and TRBJ1-3, is DTGVSQNPRHKITKRGQNVTFRCDPISEHNRLYWYRQTLGQGPEFLTYFQNEAQLEKSRLLSDRFSAERPKGSFSTLEIQRTEQGDSAMYLCASRGGGGPGNTIYFGEGSWLTVV.

The chain joins TRBV11-2 to TRBJ2-3; weak D call: TRBD2 (6 bases). Germline values: CDR1 SGHAT, CDR2 FQNNGV. CDR3 length equals 13 residues. Trimming pared 8 bases from V and 5 bases from J, leaving 14 bases between. The CDR3 region has the DNA TGTGCCAGCTCAACGGGAGTTAAAGATACGCAGTATTTT. Translated: CASSTGVKDTQYF. The full variable domain, in which reference TRBV11-2 and TRBJ2-3 provide the parts outside the CDR3, is EAGVAQSPRYKIIEKRQSVAFWCNPISGHATLYWYQQILGQGPKLLIQFQNNGVVDDSQLPKDRFSAERLKGVDSTLKIQPAKLEDSAVYLCASSTGVKDTQYFGPGTRLTVL.

This clone was observed a few times. This chain links TRBV25-1 with TRBJ2-2; TRBD2 matches at 8 bases. J lost 0 bases, V lost 4 bases, and 4 bases had no gene match. Per germline, CDR1 MGHDK and CDR2 SYGVNS. The CDR3 length is 16 residues. The CDR3 loop reads CASSASGGTNTGELFF. In DNA, the CDR3 is TGTGCCAGCAGTGCCAGCGGGGGCACGAACACCGGGGAGCTGTTTTTT.

The chain recombines TRBV5-1 with TRBJ2-6, with D possibly called TRBD1 or TRBD2 (5 bases each). The CDR3 has 15 amino acids. Trimming shortened V by 1 base and J by 1 base, and 6 bases separated the two germline ends. CDR1 and CDR2 from the germline V gene are SGHRS and YFSETQ. CDR3 protein: CASSLWGSGANVLTF. CDR3 DNA sequence: TGCGCCAGCAGCTTGTGGGGGTCTGGGGCCAACGTCCTGACTTTC.

CDR3 residues: CASRLQRDNYNEQFF. DNA of the CDR3: TGTGCCAGCAGACTCCAGAGGGACAACTACAATGAGCAGTTCTTC. J is TRBJ2-1 and V is TRBV6-5; a weak D match, TRBD1 (6 bases). V was trimmed by 6 bases and J by 3 bases, leaving 15 bases between them. CDR1 MNHEY and CDR2 SVGAGI come from the germline V gene. The CDR3 extends over 15 amino acids.

V and J are TRBV10-3 and TRBJ2-7, with 9 bases aligning to TRBD2. In germline, CDR1 is ENHRY, CDR2 SYGVKD. The junction had 8 bases not matched to a gene; V was cut back by 5 bases and J by 6 bases. The CDR3 length is 14 residues. CDR3 coding DNA: TGTGCCATCAGTAATAGCGGGAGTTTTCTCGAGCAGTACTTC. As protein: CAISNSGSFLEQYF.

The J gene is TRBJ2-7, the V gene TRBV19; 8 positions match TRBD1. This CDR3 comprises 16 residues. Germline V gene lookup returns CDR1 LNHDA and CDR2 SQIVND (reference sequence). The V segment lost 4 bases and the J segment 0 bases; nucleotides outside the gene matches: 8. The CDR3 here is CASSKGRDRSSYEQYF. The CDR3 bases are TGTGCCAGTAGTAAGGGTCGGGACAGGTCCTCCTACGAGCAGTACTTC.

The rearrangement uses TRBV5-1 and TRBJ2-7; D remains unclear. Trimming cost V 1 base and J 0 bases, with 11 bases left between them. CDR1 is SGHRS, CDR2 YFSETQ, per germline. CDR3 length: 15 residues. CDR3 DNA sequence: TGCGCCAGCAGCTTGTCTCCAGTAAGCTCCTACGAGCAGTACTTC. Translated, it gives CASSLSPVSSYEQYF.